This T cell receptor (beta chain) was captured in a study of PD-1 blockade in classical Hodgkin lymphoma. Study conclusions and caveats: Lower baseline TCR diversity marked trial partial responders and progressors. At baseline, newly diagnosed patients reportedly showed less TCR diversity than healthy donors. Repertoires differed for reasons still undefined, possibly disease activity or prior therapy.

The V end was cut by 8 bases, the J end by 3 bases, with 13 bases between. The CDR3 is 13 amino acids. In germline, CDR1 is SGHAT, CDR2 FQNNGV. Comment on this clone: As yet, its antigen is unknown.

Assay used: immunoSEQ multiplex PCR; TCRdb lists only in-frame clones, some missing. The profile covers about 60,000 clones, with under 95% appearing a single time and 10% taken by the ten largest. Described time point: cycle 4 day 1 (C4D1), after five to seven weeks of nivolumab. Relapse after autologous stem cell transplantation occurred in every patient, and brentuximab vedotin exposure varied. This chain joins TRBV11-2 and TRBJ2-5; no clear D gene. Sequenced material: peripheral blood mononuclear cells (PBMCs), taken before the fourth cycle of nivolumab. This receptor was identified in a human donor with classical Hodgkin lymphoma. The CDR3 region is CASVFRSKETQYF. CDR3 DNA sequence: TGTGCCAGCGTATTTAGGTCTAAAGAGACCCAGTACTTC.